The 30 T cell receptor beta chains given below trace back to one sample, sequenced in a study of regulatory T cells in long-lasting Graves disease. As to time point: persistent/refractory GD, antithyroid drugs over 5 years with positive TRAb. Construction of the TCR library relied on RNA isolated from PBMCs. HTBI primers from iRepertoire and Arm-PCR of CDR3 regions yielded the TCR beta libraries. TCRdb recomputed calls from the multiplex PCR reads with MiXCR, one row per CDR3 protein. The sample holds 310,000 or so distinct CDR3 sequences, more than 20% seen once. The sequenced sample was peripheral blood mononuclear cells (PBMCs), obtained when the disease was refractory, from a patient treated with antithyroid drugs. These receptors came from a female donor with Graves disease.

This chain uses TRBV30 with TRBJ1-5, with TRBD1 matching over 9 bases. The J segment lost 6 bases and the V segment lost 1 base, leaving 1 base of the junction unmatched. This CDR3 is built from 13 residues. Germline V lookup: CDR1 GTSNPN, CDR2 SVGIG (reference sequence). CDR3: CAWSAQGAQPQHF. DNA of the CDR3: TGTGCCTGGAGTGCACAGGGGGCTCAGCCCCAGCATTTT.

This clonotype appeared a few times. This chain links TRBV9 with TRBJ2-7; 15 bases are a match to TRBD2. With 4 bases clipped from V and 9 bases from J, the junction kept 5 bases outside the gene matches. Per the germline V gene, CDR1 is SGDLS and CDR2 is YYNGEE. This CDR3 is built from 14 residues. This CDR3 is CASSSGLAGGRQYF. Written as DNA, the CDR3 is TGTGCCAGCAGCTCGGGACTAGCGGGAGGTCGGCAGTACTTC.

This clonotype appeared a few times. This CDR3 reads CASSQERDGGTLYEQYF. CDR3 coding DNA: TGCGCCAGCAGCCAAGAACGGGACGGCGGTACGCTTTACGAGCAGTACTTC. V is TRBV4-3 and J is TRBJ2-7, with D possibly called TRBD1 or TRBD2 (5 bases each). Germline V gene sequence: CDR1 LGHNA, CDR2 YSLEER. Trimming left V 0 bases short and J 4 bases short, with 19 bases between. CDR3 length: 17 amino acids.

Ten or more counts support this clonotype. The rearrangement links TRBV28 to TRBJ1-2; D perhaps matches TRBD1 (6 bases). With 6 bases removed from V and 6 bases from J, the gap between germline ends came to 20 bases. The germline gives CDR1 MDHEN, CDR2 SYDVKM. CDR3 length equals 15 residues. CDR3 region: CASRPKGWGGDGYTF. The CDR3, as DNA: TGTGCCAGCAGGCCTAAGGGGTGGGGGGGCGATGGCTACACCTTC.

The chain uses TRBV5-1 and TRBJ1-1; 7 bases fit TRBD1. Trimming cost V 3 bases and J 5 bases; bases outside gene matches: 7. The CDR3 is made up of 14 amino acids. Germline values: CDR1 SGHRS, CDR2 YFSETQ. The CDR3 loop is CASSSQDRATEAFF. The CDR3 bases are TGCGCCAGCAGCTCGCAAGACAGGGCTACTGAAGCTTTCTTT.

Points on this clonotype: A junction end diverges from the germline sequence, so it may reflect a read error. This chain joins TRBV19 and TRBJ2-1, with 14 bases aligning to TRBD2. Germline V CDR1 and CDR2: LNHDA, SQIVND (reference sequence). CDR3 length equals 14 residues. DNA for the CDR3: TGTGTCAGTGGGACTAGCGGGAGACGGAATGAGCAGTTCTTC. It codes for CVSGTSGRRNEQFF. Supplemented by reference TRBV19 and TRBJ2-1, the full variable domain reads DGGITQSPKYLFRKEGQNVTLSCEQNLNHDAMYWYRQDPGQGLRLIYYSQIVNDFQKGDIAEGYSVSREKKESFPLTVTSAQKNPTAFYLCVSGTSGRRNEQFFGPGTRLTVL.

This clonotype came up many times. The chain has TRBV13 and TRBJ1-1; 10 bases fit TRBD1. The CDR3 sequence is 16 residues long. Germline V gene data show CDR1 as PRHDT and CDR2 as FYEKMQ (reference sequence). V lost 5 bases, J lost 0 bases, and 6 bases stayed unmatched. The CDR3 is CASSRQGAILNTEAFF. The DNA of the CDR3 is TGTGCCAGCAGCCGACAGGGGGCCATACTGAACACTGAAGCTTTCTTT.

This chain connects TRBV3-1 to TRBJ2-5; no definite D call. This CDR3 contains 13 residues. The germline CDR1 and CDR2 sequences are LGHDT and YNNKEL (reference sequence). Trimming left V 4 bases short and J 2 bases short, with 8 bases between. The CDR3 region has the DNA TGTGCCAGCAGCCGTTACCTACAAGAGACCCAGTACTTC. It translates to CASSRYLQETQYF.

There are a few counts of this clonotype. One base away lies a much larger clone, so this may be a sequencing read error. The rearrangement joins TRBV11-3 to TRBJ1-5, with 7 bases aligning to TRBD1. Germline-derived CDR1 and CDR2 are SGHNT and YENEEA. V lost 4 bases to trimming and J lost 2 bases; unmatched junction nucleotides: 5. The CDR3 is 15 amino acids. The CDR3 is CASSYYDRGNQPQHF. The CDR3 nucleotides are TGTGCCAGCAGCTACTACGACAGGGGCAATCAGCCCCAGCATTTT.

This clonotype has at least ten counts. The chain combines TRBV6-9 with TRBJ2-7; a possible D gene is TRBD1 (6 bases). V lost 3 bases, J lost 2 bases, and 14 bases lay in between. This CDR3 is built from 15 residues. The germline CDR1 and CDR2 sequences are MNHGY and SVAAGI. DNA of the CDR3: TGTGCCAGCAGTTACTCCACAGGGCCCACCTACGAGCAGTACTTC. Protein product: CASSYSTGPTYEQYF.

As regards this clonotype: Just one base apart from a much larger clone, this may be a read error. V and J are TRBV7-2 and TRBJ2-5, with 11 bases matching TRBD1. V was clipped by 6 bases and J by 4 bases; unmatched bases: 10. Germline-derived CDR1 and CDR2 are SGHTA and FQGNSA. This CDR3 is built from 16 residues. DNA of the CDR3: TGTGCCAGCAGTTTATCCCTCGGACAGGGGGCAGAGACCCAGTACTTC. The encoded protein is CASSLSLGQGAETQYF.

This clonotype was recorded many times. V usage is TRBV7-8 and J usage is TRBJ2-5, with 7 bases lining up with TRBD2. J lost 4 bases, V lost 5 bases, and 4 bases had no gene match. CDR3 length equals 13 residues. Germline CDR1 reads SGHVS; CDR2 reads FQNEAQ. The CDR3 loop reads CASSEWGGETQYF. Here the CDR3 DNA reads TGTGCCAGCAGCGAATGGGGGGGAGAGACCCAGTACTTC.

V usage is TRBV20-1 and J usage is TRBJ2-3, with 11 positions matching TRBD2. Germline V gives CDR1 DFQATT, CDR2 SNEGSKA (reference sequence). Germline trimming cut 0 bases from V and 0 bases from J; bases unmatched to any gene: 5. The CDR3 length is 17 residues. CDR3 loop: CSARDPRTSGSTDTQYF. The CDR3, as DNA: TGCAGTGCTAGAGATCCCCGGACTAGCGGGAGCACAGATACGCAGTATTTT.

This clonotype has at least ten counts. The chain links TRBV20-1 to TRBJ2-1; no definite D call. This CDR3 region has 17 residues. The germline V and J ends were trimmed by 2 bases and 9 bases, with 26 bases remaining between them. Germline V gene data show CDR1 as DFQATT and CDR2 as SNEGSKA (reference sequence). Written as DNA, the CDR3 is TGCAGTGCTAGAACCACTCCCCTGGGATCTAGTCCCTCTGAGCAGTTCTTC. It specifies CSARTTPLGSSPSEQFF.

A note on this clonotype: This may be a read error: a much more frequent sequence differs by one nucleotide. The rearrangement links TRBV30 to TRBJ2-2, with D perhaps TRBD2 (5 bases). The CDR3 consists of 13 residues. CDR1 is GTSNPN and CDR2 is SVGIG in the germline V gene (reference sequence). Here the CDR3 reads CAWSVVNTGELLF. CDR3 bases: TGTGCCTGGAGTGTCGTAAACACCGGGGAGCTGCTTTTT. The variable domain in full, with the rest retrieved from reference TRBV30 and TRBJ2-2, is SQTIHQWPATLVQPVGSPLSLECTVEGTSNPNLYWYRQAAGRGLQLLFYSVGIGQISSEVPQNLSASRPQDRQFILSSKKLLLSDSGFYLCAWSVVNTGELLFGEGSRLTVL.

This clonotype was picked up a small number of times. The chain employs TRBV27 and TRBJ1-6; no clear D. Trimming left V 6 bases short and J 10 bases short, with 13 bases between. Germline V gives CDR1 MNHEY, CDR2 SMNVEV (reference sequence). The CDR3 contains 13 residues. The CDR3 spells CASRRTGYSPLHF. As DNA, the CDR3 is TGTGCCAGCAGGAGGACCGGGTACTCACCCCTCCACTTT.

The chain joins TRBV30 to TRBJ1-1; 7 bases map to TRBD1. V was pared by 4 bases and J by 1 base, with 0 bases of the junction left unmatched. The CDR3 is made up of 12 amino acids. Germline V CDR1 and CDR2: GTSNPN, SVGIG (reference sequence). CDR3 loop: CAWTGGNTEAFF. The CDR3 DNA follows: TGTGCCTGGACAGGGGGGAACACTGAAGCTTTCTTT.

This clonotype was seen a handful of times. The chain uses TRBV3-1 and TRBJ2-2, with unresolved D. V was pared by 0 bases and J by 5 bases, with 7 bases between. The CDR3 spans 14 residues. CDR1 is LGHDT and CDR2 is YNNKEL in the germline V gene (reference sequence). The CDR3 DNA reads TGTGCCAGCAGCCAAGATCTGAGTACCGGGGAGCTGTTTTTT. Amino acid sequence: CASSQDLSTGELFF. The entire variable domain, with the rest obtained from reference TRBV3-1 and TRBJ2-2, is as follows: DTAVSQTPKYLVTQMGNDKSIKCEQNLGHDTMYWYKQDSKKFLKIMFSYNNKELIINETVPNRFSPKSPDKAHLNLHINSLELGDSAVYFCASSQDLSTGELFFGEGSRLTVL.

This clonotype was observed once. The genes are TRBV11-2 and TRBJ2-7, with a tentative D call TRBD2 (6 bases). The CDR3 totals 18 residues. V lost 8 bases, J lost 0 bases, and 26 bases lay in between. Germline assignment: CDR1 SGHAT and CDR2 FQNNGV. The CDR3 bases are TGTGCCAGCTCACGGACTCAACCCTCCGGGACTGACTCCTACGAGCAGTACTTC. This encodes CASSRTQPSGTDSYEQYF.

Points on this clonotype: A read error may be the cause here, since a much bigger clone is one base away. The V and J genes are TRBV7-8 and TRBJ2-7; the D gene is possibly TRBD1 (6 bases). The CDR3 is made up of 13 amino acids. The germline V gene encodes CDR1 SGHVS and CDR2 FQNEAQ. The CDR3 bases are TGTGCCGGCAGCTACCGAGGGACAACCGAGCAGTACTTC. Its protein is CAGSYRGTTEQYF.

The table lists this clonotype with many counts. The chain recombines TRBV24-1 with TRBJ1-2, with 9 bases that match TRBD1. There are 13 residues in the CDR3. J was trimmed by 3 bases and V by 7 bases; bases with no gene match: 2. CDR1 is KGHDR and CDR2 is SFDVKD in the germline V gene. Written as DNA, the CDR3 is TGTGCCACCAGCCGGGACAGGGACTATGGCTACACCTTC. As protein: CATSRDRDYGYTF.

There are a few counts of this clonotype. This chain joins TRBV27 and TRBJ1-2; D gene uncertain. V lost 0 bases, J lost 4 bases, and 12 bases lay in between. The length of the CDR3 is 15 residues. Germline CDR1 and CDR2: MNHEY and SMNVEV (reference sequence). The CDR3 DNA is TGTGCCAGCAGTTTATCGTTTGCGCACCGCTATGGCTACACCTTC. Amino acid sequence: CASSLSFAHRYGYTF.

This CDR3 is CASSFRGPQGQPQHF. In DNA form, the CDR3 reads TGTGCCAGCAGTTTCAGGGGACCCCAGGGTCAGCCCCAGCATTTT. The chain combines TRBV6-9 with TRBJ1-5; D may be TRBD1 (6 bases). V dropped 4 bases and J dropped 6 bases, with 16 bases sitting between them. The CDR3 is made up of 15 amino acids. Germline CDR1 and CDR2: MNHGY and SVAAGI.

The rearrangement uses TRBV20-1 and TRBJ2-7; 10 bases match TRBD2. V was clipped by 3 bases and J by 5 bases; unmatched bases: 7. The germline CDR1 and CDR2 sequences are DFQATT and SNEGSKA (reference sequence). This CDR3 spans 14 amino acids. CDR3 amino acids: CSASAAGGPDEQYF. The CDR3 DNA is TGCAGTGCTAGTGCAGCGGGAGGGCCGGACGAGCAGTACTTC.

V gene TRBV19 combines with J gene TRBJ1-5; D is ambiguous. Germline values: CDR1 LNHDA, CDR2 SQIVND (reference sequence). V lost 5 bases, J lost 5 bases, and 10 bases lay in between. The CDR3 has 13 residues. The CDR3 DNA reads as TGTGCCAGTAGTCAAGAGGGATATCAGCCCCAGCATTTT. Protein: CASSQEGYQPQHF.

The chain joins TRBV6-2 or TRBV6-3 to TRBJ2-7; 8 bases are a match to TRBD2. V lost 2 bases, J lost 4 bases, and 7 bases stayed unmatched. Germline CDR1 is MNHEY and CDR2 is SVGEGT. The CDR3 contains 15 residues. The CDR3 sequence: CASSYIPGLEYEQYF. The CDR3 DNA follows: TGTGCCAGCAGTTACATCCCGGGACTAGAGTACGAGCAGTACTTC.

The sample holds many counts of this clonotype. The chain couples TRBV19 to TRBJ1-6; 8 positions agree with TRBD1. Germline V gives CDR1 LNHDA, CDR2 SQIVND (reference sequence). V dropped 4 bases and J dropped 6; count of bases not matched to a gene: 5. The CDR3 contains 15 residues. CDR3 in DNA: TGTGCCAGTAGTAGACGGGACAGGAGTAATTCACCCCTCCACTTT. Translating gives CASSRRDRSNSPLHF. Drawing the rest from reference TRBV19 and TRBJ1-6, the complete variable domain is DGGITQSPKYLFRKEGQNVTLSCEQNLNHDAMYWYRQDPGQGLRLIYYSQIVNDFQKGDIAEGYSVSREKKESFPLTVTSAQKNPTAFYLCASSRRDRSNSPLHFGNGTRLTVT.

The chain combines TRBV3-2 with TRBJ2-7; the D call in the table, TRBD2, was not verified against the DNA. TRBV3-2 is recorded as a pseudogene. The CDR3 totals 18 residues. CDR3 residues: CASSPPACYSGRAYEQYF. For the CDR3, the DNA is TGTGCCAGCAGCCCTCCTGCGTGCTATAGCGGGAGGGCCTACGAGCAGTACTTC.

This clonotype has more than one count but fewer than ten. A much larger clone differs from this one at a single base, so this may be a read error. The CDR3 is CASRRTVQETQCF. The CDR3 DNA reads TGTGCCAGCAGGAGGACAGTCCAAGAGACCCAGTGCTTC. This chain links TRBV2 with TRBJ2-5, with TRBD1 as a possible D gene (6 bases). This CDR3 contains 13 residues. CDR1 SNHLY and CDR2 FYNNEI come from the germline V gene.

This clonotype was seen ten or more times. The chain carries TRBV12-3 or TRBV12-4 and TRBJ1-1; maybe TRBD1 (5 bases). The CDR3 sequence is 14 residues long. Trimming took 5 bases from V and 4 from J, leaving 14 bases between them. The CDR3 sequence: CASSQTGRGTEAFF. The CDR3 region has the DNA TGTGCCAGCAGTCAGACCGGGAGGGGCACTGAAGCTTTCTTT.